The clone carrying this T cell receptor beta chain was counted once. Some clones are missing from TCRdb's copy, which holds only in-frame ones; the method was immunoSEQ multiplex PCR. The table shows 800,000 to 950,000 clones, with roughly 96% occurring only once. These data belong to a study of shared clonotypes between healthy human individuals. Only CD45RO-negative cells positively selected for CCR7 counted as naive CD8 cells, so terminally differentiated effector memory CD45RA+ cells were excluded. The CDR3 consists of 14 residues. Germline V gene data show CDR1 as MGHRA and CDR2 as YSYEKL. Trimming removed 2 bases at V and 7 bases at J, with 12 bases between.

The clonotype was recovered from a young man in good health. Material: naive CD8+ T cells sorted from blood. The chain is built from TRBV4-1 and TRBJ2-1; no reliable D call. DNA of the CDR3: TGCGCCAGCAGCCAATCTGGAGTGGGTAATGAGCAGTTCTTC. It is translated as CASSQSGVGNEQFF.